This entry lists 10 T cell receptor beta chains sequenced from one sample in a study of OX40 agonist ivuxolimab in advanced cancers. Libraries were prepared by immunoSEQ multiplex PCR; TCRdb keeps only in-frame clonotypes and omits some of them. The data contain 66,000 or so clones, around 90% of them singletons. The specimen was CD4+ or CD8+ T cells sorted from blood, collected in a trial of the OX40 agonist ivuxolimab. These TCRs come from an adult with an advanced solid tumor such as melanoma, head and neck, liver or kidney cancer.

The chain carries TRBV9 and TRBJ1-1; no clear D. The CDR3 totals 15 residues. Trimming left V 0 bases short and J 1 base short, with 10 bases between. The V gene's germline CDR1 is SGDLS and CDR2 YYNGEE. The CDR3 region is CASSVGSHSNTEAFF. CDR3 nucleotide sequence: TGTGCCAGCAGCGTAGGAAGCCATTCGAACACTGAAGCTTTCTTT.

J is TRBJ2-5 and V is TRBV6-6, with D perhaps TRBD1 (6 bases). The CDR3 extends over 14 amino acids. V was shortened by 5 bases and J by 2 bases, with 12 bases between the two germline ends. Germline CDR1 MNHNY, CDR2 SVGAGI (reference sequence). CDR3 nucleotides: TGTGCCAGCAGTATAGGGACAAGACAAGAGACCCAGTACTTC. Protein: CASSIGTRQETQYF.

The chain combines TRBV6-6 with TRBJ1-2, with 7 bases lining up with TRBD1. V shed 2 bases, J shed 6 bases, and the junction held 3 bases outside the gene matches. Germline V lookup: CDR1 MNHNY, CDR2 SVGAGI (reference sequence). The CDR3 length is 13 residues. CDR3: CASSYTGTDGYTF. For the CDR3, the DNA is TGTGCCAGCAGTTACACCGGGACAGATGGCTACACCTTC.

The chain carries TRBV11-2 and TRBJ2-2; a possible D gene is TRBD1 (6 bases). This CDR3 has 14 amino acids. Germline V gene data show CDR1 as SGHAT and CDR2 as FQNNGV. V gave up 4 bases and J gave up 6 bases, with 12 bases separating them. The CDR3 spells CASSWRQAAGELFF. The CDR3 DNA reads as TGTGCCAGCAGCTGGCGACAGGCAGCCGGGGAGCTGTTTTTT.

This clone was found once. The chain uses TRBV7-8 and TRBJ2-7; no firm D call. CDR3 length: 14 amino acids. V dropped 1 base and J dropped 0 bases, with 7 bases sitting between them. Germline CDR1 SGHVS, CDR2 FQNEAQ. The CDR3, as DNA: TGTGCCAGCAGCTTAGTACTTACCTCCTACGAGCAGTACTTC. It encodes CASSLVLTSYEQYF.

This clone was counted a single time. The chain joins TRBV7-9 to TRBJ2-7; D remains ambiguous. The length of the CDR3 is 17 residues. The germline V gene encodes CDR1 SEHNR and CDR2 FQNEAQ (reference sequence). Trimming stripped 5 bases from V and 0 bases from J, with 20 bases between. The CDR3 region is CASSPGLGNLDSYEQYF. For the CDR3, the DNA is TGTGCCAGCAGCCCGGGCTTGGGCAATCTAGACTCCTACGAGCAGTACTTC.

The chain joins TRBV10-3 to TRBJ1-5; D uncertain. This CDR3 is 15 amino acids long. Trimming took off 4 bases at V and 1 base at J, with 11 bases between the two ends. CDR1 is ENHRY, CDR2 SYGVKD, per germline. The CDR3 sequence is CAISVGGESNQPQHF. The CDR3 region has the DNA TGTGCCATCAGTGTCGGCGGTGAGAGCAATCAGCCCCAGCATTTT.

This chain links TRBV5-1 with TRBJ2-7; 15 bases are shared with TRBD2. The CDR3 is 16 residues long. With 4 bases clipped from V and 7 bases from J, the junction kept 9 bases outside the gene matches. Germline-derived CDR1 and CDR2 are SGHRS and YFSETQ. CDR3 sequence reads: CASSRSGTSGGMEQYF. CDR3 nucleotide sequence: TGCGCCAGCAGCAGATCCGGGACTAGCGGGGGGATGGAGCAGTACTTC.

The rearrangement links TRBV7-9 to TRBJ2-3; D remains ambiguous. In germline, CDR1 is SEHNR, CDR2 FQNEAQ (reference sequence). CDR3 length: 15 residues. V was clipped by 1 base and J by 4 bases, with 12 bases between them. The CDR3 here is CASSLDRPGPDTQYF. The CDR3 region has the DNA TGTGCCAGCAGCTTAGATAGGCCGGGCCCAGATACGCAGTATTTT.

The rearrangement links TRBV9 to TRBJ2-6; 7 bases match TRBD1. The CDR3 runs 18 residues. Per the germline V gene, CDR1 is SGDLS and CDR2 is YYNGEE. V lost 0 bases to trimming and J lost 0 bases; unmatched junction nucleotides: 6. The CDR3, as DNA: TGTGCCAGCAGCGTAGAAGGCAGGGGGTTCTCTGGGGCCAACGTCCTGACTTTC. Its translation: CASSVEGRGFSGANVLTF. Full variable domain (outside the CDR3, taken from reference TRBV9 and TRBJ2-6): DSGVTQTPKHLITATGQRVTLRCSPRSGDLSVYWYQQSLDQGLQFLIQYYNGEERAKGNILERFSAQQFPDLHSELNLSSLELGDSALYFCASSVEGRGFSGANVLTFGAGSRLTVL.